These 5 T cell receptor beta chains originate from one sample sequenced in a study of vaccination and CD4 T cells after COVID-19. Cultured CD4+ T cells had their DNA profiled by the Oncomine TCR Beta short-read assay. TCRdb ran MiXCR on the PCR reads and lists one entry per CDR3 protein. The table includes 12,000 to 15,000 distinct CDR3 sequences, about a third detected once. These TCRs' antigens remain unknown. Stated treatment: roughly 11-day PBMC culture with coronavirus spike peptide pools or control peptides (ViraFEST assay). Material: cultured CD4+ T cells from blood. These receptors originate from a human donor with COVID-19.

The chain couples TRBV6-1 to TRBJ2-5; 11 bases match TRBD2. CDR3 size: 15 residues. Germline V gives CDR1 MNHNS, CDR2 SASEGT. V trimming: 4 bases; J trimming: 4 bases; junction bases outside the gene matches: 5. The CDR3 DNA reads TGTGCCAGCAGTGGCCGACTAGCGGGGCGAGAGACCCAGTACTTC. It yields the protein CASSGRLAGRETQYF.

This clonotype was counted between two and nine times. The rearrangement uses TRBV6-2 or TRBV6-3 and TRBJ2-5, with 10 bases that match TRBD1. Trimming removed 6 bases from V and 4 bases from J; junction bases left unmatched: 14. CDR1 and CDR2 from the germline V gene are MNHEY and SVGEGT. The CDR3 is made up of 17 amino acids. The CDR3 region has the DNA TGTGCCAGCAGGTCACAGAGAGGGACAGGGGTTTTAGAGACCCAGTACTTC. It codes for CASRSQRGTGVLETQYF.

The sample holds a few counts of this clonotype. This sequence joins TRBV7-8 and TRBJ1-5; D remains unclear. The CDR3 is 14 residues long. Germline V lookup: CDR1 SGHVS, CDR2 FQNEAQ. V was pared by 5 bases and J by 7 bases, with 15 bases between. Here the CDR3 reads CASSAGEGGQPQHF. DNA of the CDR3: TGTGCCAGCAGCGCCGGAGAGGGAGGACAGCCCCAGCATTTT.

This chain joins TRBV18 and TRBJ2-7; D unresolved. V was trimmed by 2 bases and J by 2 bases, leaving 4 bases between them. This CDR3 has 12 residues. CDR1 is KGHSH, CDR2 LQKENI, per germline. CDR3 amino acids: CASSPETYEQYF. The DNA of the CDR3 is TGTGCCAGCTCACCAGAGACCTACGAGCAGTACTTC.

There are a few counts of this clonotype. The rearrangement uses TRBV6-1 and TRBJ2-1, with TRBD1 as a possible D gene (6 bases). CDR1 MNHNS and CDR2 SASEGT come from the germline V gene. The germline V and J ends were trimmed by 6 bases and 4 bases, with 7 bases remaining between them. The CDR3 consists of 12 residues. The CDR3, as DNA: TGTGCCAGCAGACAGGGATACAATGAGCAGTTCTTC. It translates to CASRQGYNEQFF.